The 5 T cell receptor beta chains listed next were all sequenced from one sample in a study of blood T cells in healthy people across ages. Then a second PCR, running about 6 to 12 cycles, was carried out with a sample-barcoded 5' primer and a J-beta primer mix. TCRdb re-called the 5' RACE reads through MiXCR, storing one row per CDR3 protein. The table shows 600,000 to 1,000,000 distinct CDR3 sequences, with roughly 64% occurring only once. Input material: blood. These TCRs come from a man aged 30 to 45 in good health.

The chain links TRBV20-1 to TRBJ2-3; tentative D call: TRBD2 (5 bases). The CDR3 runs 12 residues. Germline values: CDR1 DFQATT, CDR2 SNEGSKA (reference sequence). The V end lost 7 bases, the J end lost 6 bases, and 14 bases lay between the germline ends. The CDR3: CSVTGLGDTQYF. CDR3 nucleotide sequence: TGCAGTGTCACGGGGTTGGGGGATACGCAGTATTTT.

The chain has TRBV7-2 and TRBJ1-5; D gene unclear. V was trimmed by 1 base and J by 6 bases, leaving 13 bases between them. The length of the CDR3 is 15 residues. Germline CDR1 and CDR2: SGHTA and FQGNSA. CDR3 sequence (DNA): TGTGCCAGCAGCTTAGATGTGGGGTTCGCTCAGCCCCAGCATTTT. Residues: CASSLDVGFAQPQHF.

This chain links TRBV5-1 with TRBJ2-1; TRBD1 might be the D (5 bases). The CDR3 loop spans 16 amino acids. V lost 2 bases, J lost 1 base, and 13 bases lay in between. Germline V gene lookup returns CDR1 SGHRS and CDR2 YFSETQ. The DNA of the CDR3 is TGCGCCAGCAGCTTTCTCCACGACAGTTCCTACAATGAGCAGTTCTTC. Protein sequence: CASSFLHDSSYNEQFF.

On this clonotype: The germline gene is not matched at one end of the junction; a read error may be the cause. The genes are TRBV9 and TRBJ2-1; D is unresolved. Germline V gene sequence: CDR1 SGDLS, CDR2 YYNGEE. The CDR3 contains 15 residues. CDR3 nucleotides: TGTGCCAGCAGCGTAGATACAGCCTCCTACAATGAACAGTTCTTC. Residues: CASSVDTASYNEQFF.

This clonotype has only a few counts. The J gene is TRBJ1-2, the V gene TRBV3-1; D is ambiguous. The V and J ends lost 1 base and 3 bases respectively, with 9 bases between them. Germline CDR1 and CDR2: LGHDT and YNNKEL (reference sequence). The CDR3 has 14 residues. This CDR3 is CASSQGMAYYGYTF. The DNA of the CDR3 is TGTGCCAGCAGCCAAGGAATGGCGTACTATGGCTACACCTTC. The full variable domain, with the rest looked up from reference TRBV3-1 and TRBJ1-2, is DTAVSQTPKYLVTQMGNDKSIKCEQNLGHDTMYWYKQDSKKFLKIMFSYNNKELIINETVPNRFSPKSPDKAHLNLHINSLELGDSAVYFCASSQGMAYYGYTFGSGTRLTVV.